This T cell receptor beta chain was profiled in a study of OX40 agonist ivuxolimab in advanced cancers. Study in general: Cancers in dose escalation were hepatocellular, melanoma, renal cell and head and neck.

The protocol was immunoSEQ multiplex PCR, while the TCRdb copy is restricted to in-frame clones and leaves out a portion. Among tens of thousands of clones listed, approximately 81% were seen once. V shed 6 bases and J 7 bases; nucleotides not matched to a gene: 7. CDR1 is SNHLY and CDR2 is FYNNEI in the germline V gene. The CDR3 spans 13 residues. Worth noting for this clone: Its antigen is not known.

Study results and caveats: The average count of expanded clones was higher among CD8+ T cells than among CD4+. Undetermined was the antigen specificity of the expanded peripheral T cells.

Systemic immunosuppression or a history of autoimmune disease excluded patients. The chain couples TRBV2 to TRBJ1-2; TRBD1 matches 8 bases. The receptor was isolated from an adult with an advanced solid tumor such as melanoma, head and neck, liver or kidney cancer. The source was CD4+ or CD8+ T cells sorted from blood, collected in a trial of the OX40 agonist ivuxolimab. The DNA for the CDR3 is TGTGCCAGCAGCTACGGACAGGGACGTGGCTACACCTTC. It encodes CASSYGQGRGYTF. The full variable domain, in which reference TRBV2 and TRBJ1-2 provide the parts outside the CDR3, is EPEVTQTPSHQVTQMGQEVILRCVPISNHLYFYWYRQILGQKVEFLVSFYNNEISEKSEIFDDQFSVERPDGSNFTLKIRSTKLEDSAMYFCASSYGQGRGYTFGSGTRLTVV.